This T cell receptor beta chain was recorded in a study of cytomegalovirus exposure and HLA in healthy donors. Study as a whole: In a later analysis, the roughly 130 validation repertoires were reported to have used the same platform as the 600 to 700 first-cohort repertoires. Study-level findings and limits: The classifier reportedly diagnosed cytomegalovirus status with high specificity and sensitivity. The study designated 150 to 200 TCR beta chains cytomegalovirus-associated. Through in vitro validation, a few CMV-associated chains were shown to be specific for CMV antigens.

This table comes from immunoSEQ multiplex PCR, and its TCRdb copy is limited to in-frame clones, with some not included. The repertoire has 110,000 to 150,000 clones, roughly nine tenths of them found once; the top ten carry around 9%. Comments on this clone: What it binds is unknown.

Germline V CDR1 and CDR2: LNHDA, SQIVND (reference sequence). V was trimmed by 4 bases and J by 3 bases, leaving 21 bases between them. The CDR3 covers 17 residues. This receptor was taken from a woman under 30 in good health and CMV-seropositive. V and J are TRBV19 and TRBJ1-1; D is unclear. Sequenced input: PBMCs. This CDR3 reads CASSNSALTAPDTEAFF. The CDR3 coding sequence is TGTGCCAGTAGTAACTCCGCCTTAACAGCCCCGGACACTGAAGCTTTCTTT.